The rows below give T cell receptor beta chains drawn from one sample of a study of CD8+ T cells in alopecia areata. Only in-frame clones appear in the TCRdb table, and some are missing; sequencing was by immunoSEQ multiplex PCR. Of 75,000 to 100,000 clones in the sample, 41% were seen once. Sample: CD4+ T cells sorted from blood. These receptors all come from a human donor with alopecia areata. Each CDR3 is given with its conserved first and last residue. D genes are given only for firm matches. Clone sizes are given selectively: once, few, many, or a class where the clone is expanded.

V	size	D	J	CDR3	DNA
TRBV28	-	-	TRBJ1-2	CASSAGTPYGYTF	TGTGCCAGCAGTGCCGGGACCCCCTATGGCTACACCTTC
TRBV2	-	-	TRBJ2-7	CASSERVGWQYF	TGTGCCAGCAGTGAAAGGGTCGGGTGGCAGTACTTC
TRBV20-1	-	-	TRBJ2-1	CSAKTDTEQFF	TGCAGTGCTAAAACCGACACTGAGCAGTTCTTC
TRBV7-9	-	TRBD2	TRBJ2-7	CASSFSGRNNEQYF	TGTGCCAGCAGCTTTAGCGGGAGGAATAACGAGCAGTACTTC
TRBV5-1	once	TRBD1	TRBJ2-7	CASSLTGVGEQYF	TGCGCCAGCAGCTTGACAGGGGTTGGCGAGCAGTACTTC
TRBV29-1	-	TRBD1	TRBJ1-1	CSVKTGRDTEAFF	TGCAGCGTTAAGACAGGGAGGGACACTGAAGCTTTCTTT
TRBV27	-	-	TRBJ2-7	CASSLVYGLAYEQYF	TGTGCCAGCAGTTTAGTATACGGTCTGGCCTACGAGCAGTACTTC
TRBV7-2	-	-	TRBJ2-5	CASSLGISQETQYF	TGTGCCAGCAGCTTAGGGATCTCCCAAGAGACCCAGTACTTC
TRBV29-1	-	TRBD1	TRBJ2-7	CSVEGQGGYEQYF	TGCAGCGTTGAGGGACAGGGGGGCTACGAGCAGTACTTC
TRBV5-1	few	-	TRBJ2-3	CASSKDSSTDTQYF	TGCGCCAGCAGCAAGGACAGCAGCACAGATACGCAGTATTTT
TRBV5-1	-	TRBD1	TRBJ2-7	CASSRREFGQGSHEQYF	TGCGCCAGCAGCCGAAGAGAATTCGGACAGGGTTCCCACGAGCAGTACTTC
TRBV28	-	-	TRBJ1-6	CASGALRVSPLHF	TGTGCCAGCGGAGCGCTCAGGGTTTCACCCCTCCACTTT
TRBV5-4	-	-	TRBJ2-5	CASSLDPARETQYF	TGTGCCAGCAGCTTGGATCCAGCAAGGGAGACCCAGTACTTC
TRBV5-1	-	TRBD1	TRBJ2-5	CASSRGGQEETQYF	TGCGCCAGCAGCCGAGGGGGACAGGAAGAGACCCAGTACTTC
TRBV29-1	-	-	TRBJ2-2	CSVATGGAGELFF	TGCAGCGTTGCAACAGGAGGGGCCGGGGAGCTGTTTTTT
TRBV5-1	-	-	TRBJ2-3	CASSSQRGTDTQYF	TGCGCCAGCAGCTCCCAGAGGGGCACAGATACGCAGTATTTT
TRBV7-2	-	TRBD2	TRBJ2-3	CASSLRLASDTQYF	TGTGCCAGCAGCTTACGACTAGCATCGGATACGCAGTATTTT
TRBV2	-	TRBD2	TRBJ2-1	CASSGGSGRVGANEQFF	TGTGCCAGCAGTGGCGGCAGCGGGAGGGTTGGAGCGAATGAGCAGTTCTTC
TRBV28	few	-	TRBJ1-2	CASQTIYGYTF	TGTGCCAGCCAAACGATCTATGGCTACACCTTC
TRBV4-1	-	TRBD2	TRBJ2-5	CASSQAQISGGSGAQYF	TGCGCCAGCAGCCAAGCTCAGATTAGCGGGGGGTCAGGGGCCCAGTACTTC
TRBV5-4	-	-	TRBJ2-5	CASSLDWGVQETQYF	TGTGCCAGCAGCTTGGACTGGGGAGTCCAGGAGACCCAGTACTTC
TRBV29-1	once	-	TRBJ2-4	CSGGTRQNIQYF	TGCAGCGGGGGGACTCGACAAAACATTCAGTACTTC
TRBV7-2	-	TRBD2	TRBJ2-7	CASSSRTSGSQYF	TGTGCCAGCAGCTCCCGGACTAGCGGATCCCAGTACTTC
TRBV10-3	-	TRBD2	TRBJ2-3	CATRLADSTDTQYF	TGTGCCACACGACTAGCGGATAGCACAGATACGCAGTATTTT
TRBV7-9	few	-	TRBJ1-4	CASSRPRIGEKLFF	TGTGCCAGCAGCCGACCCCGAATAGGGGAAAAACTGTTTTTT
TRBV9	-	-	TRBJ1-6	CASDSGTANSPLHF	TGTGCCAGCGACTCCGGGACCGCCAATTCACCCCTCCACTTT
TRBV6-1	-	-	TRBJ1-5	CASSVQGGQPQHF	TGTGCCAGCAGTGTTCAGGGAGGTCAGCCCCAGCATTTT
TRBV29-1	few	TRBD1	TRBJ1-2	CSGADRADYGYTF	TGCAGCGGGGCTGACAGGGCGGACTATGGCTACACCTTC
TRBV19	-	TRBD2	TRBJ2-4	CASTSSGRYDIQYF	TGTGCCAGTACGAGTAGCGGGAGATATGACATTCAGTACTTC
TRBV4-1	-	TRBD1	TRBJ1-2	CASSQVSGGYGYTF	TGCGCCAGCAGCCAAGTCTCAGGGGGATATGGCTACACCTTC
TRBV27	-	-	TRBJ2-7	CASSLRQPPSEQYF	TGTGCCAGCAGTTTAAGACAGCCCCCTTCCGAGCAGTACTTC
TRBV2	-	-	TRBJ2-6	CASGAAEYSGANVLTF	TGTGCCAGCGGGGCGGCTGAGTACTCTGGGGCCAACGTCCTGACTTTC
TRBV6-6	few	TRBD2	TRBJ2-1	CASSDSGTDNEQFF	TGTGCCAGCAGTGATAGCGGGACCGACAATGAGCAGTTCTTC
TRBV6-5	-	TRBD2	TRBJ2-5	CASSYSLRDGGETQYF	TGTGCCAGCAGTTACTCCCTCCGGGACGGGGGGGAGACCCAGTACTTC
TRBV6-1	-	-	TRBJ2-7	CASSEVLLANYEQYF	TGTGCCAGCAGTGAAGTTCTACTAGCCAACTACGAGCAGTACTTC
TRBV7-3	-	-	TRBJ2-2	CASSPRGAGGELFF	TGTGCCAGCAGCCCCCGGGGGGCCGGCGGGGAGCTGTTTTTT
TRBV29-1	-	TRBD2	TRBJ2-5	CSVEAWGGLGRIQETQYF	TGCAGCGTTGAAGCGTGGGGGGGACTTGGAAGAATCCAAGAGACCCAGTACTTC
TRBV2	-	TRBD1	TRBJ1-5	CASSGQGLNQPQHF	TGTGCCAGCAGCGGACAGGGGTTAAATCAGCCCCAGCATTTT
TRBV30	-	-	TRBJ2-7	CAWSVRVSGFSYEQYF	TGTGCCTGGAGTGTAAGGGTGTCAGGGTTCTCCTACGAGCAGTACTTC
TRBV7-9	-	-	TRBJ2-7	CASSIATRHLGEQYF	TGTGCCAGCAGCATAGCTACCCGACACCTCGGGGAGCAGTACTTC
TRBV7-2	-	TRBD1	TRBJ1-6	CASSLAGQSPPLHF	TGTGCCAGCAGCTTAGCGGGACAGAGTCCACCCCTCCACTTT
TRBV29-1	-	TRBD1	TRBJ2-5	CSESGGPGETQYF	TGCAGCGAATCAGGGGGTCCGGGGGAGACCCAGTACTTC
TRBV5-1	few	-	TRBJ1-2	CASSFGDYGYTF	TGCGCCAGCAGCTTTGGCGATTATGGCTACACCTTC
TRBV29-1	few	TRBD1	TRBJ1-6	CSAGTGGGFAKMNSPLHF	TGCAGCGCCGGGACAGGGGGAGGTTTTGCAAAGATGAATTCACCCCTCCACTTT